A single sample gave rise to the 27 T cell receptor beta chains below, sequenced in a study of T-cell memory formation after mild COVID-19. TCRdb redid the calling of the 5' RACE reads with MiXCR, one entry per CDR3 protein. The repertoire includes 450,000 to 700,000 distinct CDR3 sequences, roughly 18% of them detected once, and around 13% sits in the top ten. The specimen sequenced was PBMCs or a T cell subset sorted from them (not recorded which). These receptor sequences come from an adult woman who had mild COVID-19 (a few samples of this study predate the infection). Cell type and time point are not known.

J is TRBJ2-2 and V is TRBV5-1; maybe TRBD2 (6 bases). The CDR3 covers 14 residues. Trimming removed 4 bases at V and 1 base at J, with 8 bases between. CDR1 and CDR2 (germline): SGHRS, YFSETQ. DNA of the CDR3: TGCGCCAGCAGCGCCGGGGGGAACACCGGGGAGCTGTTTTTT. Its translation: CASSAGGNTGELFF.

This clonotype appeared a few times. The chain links TRBV4-2 to TRBJ2-1, with unresolved D. Germline CDR1 LGHNA, CDR2 YNFKEQ. The CDR3 extends over 15 amino acids. V lost 2 bases to trimming and J lost 3 bases, with 11 bases between them. In DNA, the CDR3 is TGTGCCAGCAGCCAACAATCGACGATCTACAATGAGCAGTTCTTC. Amino acids: CASSQQSTIYNEQFF.

Only a few counts were recorded for this clonotype. This sequence joins TRBV20-1 and TRBJ2-1; 9 nucleotides match TRBD1. The CDR3 is made up of 16 amino acids. The V segment lost 5 bases and the J segment 8 bases; nucleotides outside the gene matches: 16. Germline assignment: CDR1 DFQATT and CDR2 SNEGSKA (reference sequence). The CDR3 DNA is TGCAGTGCTCCAGATATTCCGGGACAGGGTTGGCATGAGCAGTTCTTC. Protein product: CSAPDIPGQGWHEQFF.

V and J are TRBV4-1 and TRBJ2-5, with 7 bases identical to TRBD2. The junction had 12 bases not matched to a gene; V was cut back by 1 base and J by 4 bases. Per germline, CDR1 MGHRA and CDR2 YSYEKL. There are 17 residues in the CDR3. For the CDR3, the DNA is TGCGCCAGCAGCCAAGTTGGGGGAGGGGCCGACTTAGAGACCCAGTACTTC. As protein: CASSQVGGGADLETQYF.

The chain is built from TRBV14 and TRBJ2-3; 9 bases are shared with TRBD1. V shed 4 bases, J shed 0 bases, and the junction held 5 bases outside the gene matches. The CDR3 length is 16 residues. Per germline, CDR1 SGHDN and CDR2 FVKESK. CDR3 amino acids: CASSPWTGASTDTQYF. The CDR3 nucleotides are TGTGCCAGCAGCCCCTGGACAGGGGCCAGCACAGATACGCAGTATTTT.

This chain joins TRBV15 and TRBJ1-5; 7 bases align to TRBD1. Germline loops: CDR1 LNHNV, CDR2 YYDKDF (reference sequence). The CDR3 has 15 residues. The V and J ends lost 3 bases and 5 bases, in that order; junction bases with no gene match: 7. CDR3 in DNA: TGTGCCACCAGCAGCCTGGACAGGCTGGATCAGCCCCAGCATTTT. Translated: CATSSLDRLDQPQHF.

The chain has TRBV12-3 or TRBV12-4 and TRBJ1-2; D may be TRBD1 (5 bases). V gave up 3 bases and J gave up 6 bases, with 11 bases separating them. The CDR3 has 13 residues. The CDR3 nucleotides are TGTGCCAGCAGTTTGAAGGGGCCCCATGGCTACACCTTC. The encoded protein is CASSLKGPHGYTF.

The chain combines TRBV7-2 with TRBJ1-2, with a tentative D call TRBD1 (5 bases). CDR1 is SGHTA, CDR2 FQGNSA, per germline. V dropped 5 bases and J dropped 2 bases, with 18 bases sitting between them. This CDR3 is 16 amino acids long. CDR3 loop: CASSPSGTELNYGYTF. CDR3 coding DNA: TGTGCCAGCAGCCCCTCGGGGACGGAGTTGAACTATGGCTACACCTTC.

In this sample, this clonotype turned up a few times. V gene TRBV25-1 combines with J gene TRBJ2-4, with D possibly matching TRBD1 (5 bases). The germline V gene has CDR1 MGHDK and CDR2 SYGVNS. Trimming took off 6 bases at V and 6 bases at J, with 18 bases between the two ends. The CDR3 is 15 amino acids. The CDR3 sequence: CASSDTTGDLNIQYF. CDR3 nucleotides: TGTGCCAGCAGCGACACCACAGGAGACTTAAACATTCAGTACTTC.

This clonotype was recorded a few times. The chain couples TRBV14 to TRBJ1-2, with TRBD1 as a possible D gene (5 bases). The V gene lost 1 base and the J gene lost 5 bases, with 8 bases spanning the gap. CDR3 length: 13 residues. The germline gives CDR1 SGHDN, CDR2 FVKESK. The CDR3 here is CASSQGTPYGYTF. The CDR3 region has the DNA TGTGCCAGCAGCCAAGGGACACCATATGGCTACACCTTC.

The chain is built from TRBV20-1 and TRBJ2-7, with 7 bases lining up with TRBD1. Trimming at V came to 0 bases and at J to 3 bases, leaving 8 bases not matched to a gene. The germline V gene encodes CDR1 DFQATT and CDR2 SNEGSKA (reference sequence). The length of the CDR3 is 15 residues. The CDR3 sequence is CSARDWGQPDYEQYF. The CDR3 bases are TGCAGTGCTAGAGATTGGGGACAGCCGGACTACGAGCAGTACTTC.

This chain joins TRBV12-3 or TRBV12-4 and TRBJ1-2, with no clear D. V dropped 10 bases and J dropped 8 bases, with 23 bases sitting between them. The CDR3 loop spans 14 amino acids. The CDR3 sequence: CATQVVRAGGGYTF. DNA of the CDR3: TGTGCCACCCAAGTCGTACGGGCCGGAGGGGGCTACACCTTC.

The chain links TRBV6-2 or TRBV6-3 to TRBJ2-7; 10 bases fit TRBD1. V shed 6 bases, J shed 9 bases, and the junction held 14 bases outside the gene matches. The germline CDR1 and CDR2 sequences are MNHEY and SVGEGT. This CDR3 region has 15 residues. The chain's CDR3 is CASSPGTGARFGQYF. CDR3 sequence (DNA): TGTGCCAGCAGCCCCGGGACAGGGGCCCGTTTCGGGCAGTACTTC.

This clonotype has a handful of counts. The chain is built from TRBV7-2 and TRBJ2-7; 10 bases fit TRBD2. The germline V gene encodes CDR1 SGHTA and CDR2 FQGNSA. Trimming at V came to 5 bases and at J to 1 base, leaving 5 bases not matched to a gene. CDR3 length: 15 residues. The CDR3 spells CASSPLAGESYEQYF. The CDR3 region has the DNA TGTGCCAGCAGCCCTCTAGCGGGAGAGTCCTACGAGCAGTACTTC.

In its sample, this clonotype was seen a few times. The chain has TRBV12-5 and TRBJ2-1, with a tentative D call TRBD2 (6 bases). Germline V CDR1 and CDR2: LGHNT, FRNRAP. The CDR3 is 14 residues long. The V gene lost 1 base and the J gene lost 16 bases, with 20 bases spanning the gap. CDR3 DNA: TGTGCTAGTGGTTTGGGAATCGAGCGGGCAGCAAGATTCTTC. It yields the protein CASGLGIERAARFF.

This rearrangement joins TRBV29-1 to TRBJ2-1, with D perhaps TRBD1 (5 bases). Germline CDR1 is SQVTM and CDR2 is ANQGSEA. The V end was cut by 7 bases, the J end by 0 bases, with 10 bases between. This CDR3 comprises 13 residues. CDR3 nucleotide sequence: TGCAGCGCTCAGGACAACTCCTACAATGAGCAGTTCTTC. Translated: CSAQDNSYNEQFF.

Many counts were recorded for this clonotype. The genes are TRBV7-2 and TRBJ2-1; a weak D match, TRBD1 (6 bases). The CDR3 sequence is 12 residues long. Germline-derived CDR1 and CDR2 are SGHTA and FQGNSA. Trimming removed 4 bases from V and 16 bases from J, with 17 bases in between. CDR3 nucleotides: TGTGCCAGCAGCTCCTCGACAGGCAACATATTCTTC. It encodes CASSSSTGNIFF.

This clonotype was observed a few times. The CDR3 sequence: CASSRVPRETQYF. DNA of the CDR3: TGCGCCAGCAGCAGGGTCCCCAGGGAGACCCAGTACTTC. The chain carries TRBV5-1 and TRBJ2-5; D is undetermined. Trimming stripped 4 bases from V and 5 bases from J, with 12 bases between. This CDR3 has 13 amino acids. Germline CDR1 is SGHRS and CDR2 is YFSETQ. The full variable domain, with the rest looked up from reference TRBV5-1 and TRBJ2-5, is KAGVTQTPRYLIKTRGQQVTLSCSPISGHRSVSWYQQTPGQGLQFLFEYFSETQRNKGNFPGRFSGRQFSNSRSEMNVSTLELGDSALYLCASSRVPRETQYFGPGTRLLVL.

This clonotype came up a few times. The V gene is TRBV11-2, the J gene TRBJ2-7; D remains unclear. V lost 5 bases and J 5 bases, leaving 13 bases between the germline ends. The CDR3 has 13 residues. Per the germline V gene, CDR1 is SGHAT and CDR2 is FQNNGV. CDR3 bases: TGTGCCAGCAGCCTTTCGTGGGGAAACGAGCAGTACTTC. Translating it yields CASSLSWGNEQYF.

The gene calls are TRBV9 and TRBJ1-5, with 8 bases matching TRBD1. Trimming took 6 bases from V and 4 from J; bases not matched to a gene: 6. The CDR3 totals 14 residues. Looked up from germline, CDR1 is SGDLS and CDR2 is YYNGEE. DNA of the CDR3: TGTGCCAGCACCAGACAGGGGAAGAATCAGCCCCAGCATTTT. Its protein is CASTRQGKNQPQHF. The variable domain in full, with the rest retrieved from reference TRBV9 and TRBJ1-5, is DSGVTQTPKHLITATGQRVTLRCSPRSGDLSVYWYQQSLDQGLQFLIQYYNGEERAKGNILERFSAQQFPDLHSELNLSSLELGDSALYFCASTRQGKNQPQHFGDGTRLSIL.

This chain uses TRBV21-1 with TRBJ1-5; the table's D call, TRBD1, was not checked against the DNA. TRBV21-1 is deemed a pseudogene. CDR3 length: 16 amino acids. The CDR3 DNA follows: TGTGCCAGCAGCACCAGTGGGGGCCGCGGCAATCAGCCCCAGCATTTT. This sequence encodes CASSTSGGRGNQPQHF.

In its sample, this clonotype was seen many times. V is TRBV30 and J is TRBJ1-2, with 9 nucleotides matching TRBD1. Germline CDR1 reads GTSNPN; CDR2 reads SVGIG (reference sequence). This CDR3 is 14 amino acids long. J was trimmed by 7 bases and V by 2 bases; bases with no gene match: 8. The CDR3 DNA reads TGTGCCTGGAGTTCGGGACAGGGAATATCTGGCTACACCTTC. As protein: CAWSSGQGISGYTF. The entire variable domain, with the rest obtained from reference TRBV30 and TRBJ1-2, is as follows: SQTIHQWPATLVQPVGSPLSLECTVEGTSNPNLYWYRQAAGRGLQLLFYSVGIGQISSEVPQNLSASRPQDRQFILSSKKLLLSDSGFYLCAWSSGQGISGYTFGSGTRLTVV.

This clonotype was counted a few times. The V and J genes are TRBV20-1 and TRBJ2-7; TRBD1 might be the D (6 bases). The CDR3 is 12 residues long. Between the trimmed V and J ends, which lost 6 bases and 3 bases, there was a span of 12 bases. Germline CDR1 reads DFQATT; CDR2 reads SNEGSKA (reference sequence). This CDR3 reads CSAGDTNYEQYF. Here the CDR3 DNA reads TGCAGTGCCGGGGACACCAACTACGAGCAGTACTTC.

The V gene is TRBV7-9, the J gene TRBJ2-2; 9 bases line up with TRBD1. CDR3 length: 15 amino acids. After removal of 5 bases from V and 6 bases from J, the junction contained 7 bases not matched to a gene. Germline CDR1 reads SEHNR; CDR2 reads FQNEAQ (reference sequence). This CDR3 reads CASSPDRGSAGELFF. CDR3 nucleotides: TGTGCCAGCAGCCCGGACAGGGGTTCGGCCGGGGAGCTGTTTTTT.

This chain uses TRBV11-2 with TRBJ2-1; 7 nucleotides align to TRBD2. This CDR3 has 15 residues. The germline V gene has CDR1 SGHAT and CDR2 FQNNGV. V lost 4 bases to trimming and J lost 5 bases; unmatched junction nucleotides: 8. The CDR3 here is CASSSYRDYNNEQFF. The DNA for the CDR3 is TGTGCCAGCAGCTCATACCGGGACTACAACAATGAGCAGTTCTTC.

This clonotype was detected only a few times. The CDR3 sequence is CASSLPAGGPSYGELFF. CDR3 coding DNA: TGTGCCAGCAGCCTGCCGGCGGGGGGGCCTTCGTACGGGGAGCTGTTTTTT. The V gene is TRBV7-8, the J gene TRBJ2-2; 9 nucleotides agree with TRBD2. V was clipped by 5 bases and J by 7 bases; unmatched bases: 14. CDR1 is SGHVS, CDR2 FQNEAQ, per germline. CDR3 length equals 17 residues.

The V and J genes are TRBV20-1 and TRBJ1-2; the match to TRBD1 covers 8 bases. The junction had 6 bases not matched to a gene; V was cut back by 0 bases and J by 6 bases. CDR1 and CDR2 from the germline V gene are DFQATT and SNEGSKA (reference sequence). The CDR3 totals 14 residues. CDR3: CSARDPGQGHGYTF. For the CDR3, the DNA is TGCAGTGCTAGAGATCCAGGACAGGGTCATGGCTACACCTTC.